This TCR beta chain was documented in a study of cytomegalovirus exposure and HLA in healthy donors. The CDR3 length is 14 residues. CDR1 GTSNPN and CDR2 SVGIG come from the germline V gene (reference sequence). With 1 base removed from V and 0 bases from J, the gap between germline ends came to 9 bases. The PCR used 60 Vbeta and 13 Jbeta primers. Per the original methods: The count from a later analysis was tens of millions of unique TCR beta chains, some 12 million of them shared. Data came from immunoSEQ multiplex PCR; TCRdb stores just in-frame clones and leaves some out. From that table come the V and J calls and clone size; the DNA was used to work out D and trimming. The sample contains roughly 180,000 clones, 80% to 85% of which appear only once.

The sequence came from a boy aged 5-17 years in good health and CMV-seronegative. The sequenced sample consisted of PBMCs. The J gene is TRBJ1-1, the V gene TRBV30; D is unclear. CDR3 in amino acids: CAWSDNPMNTEAFF. The CDR3 DNA reads as TGTGCCTGGAGTGACAACCCAATGAACACTGAAGCTTTCTTT.